The 26 T cell receptor beta chains below come from one sample, sequenced in a study of shared clonotypes between healthy human individuals. Clones were sequenced by immunoSEQ multiplex PCR, and TCRdb holds only the in-frame ones, with some missing. The sample lists 660,000 or so clones; about 96% were seen once. CD8 cells regarded as naive lacked CD45RO, were positively chosen for CCR7, and omitted terminally differentiated effector memory CD45RA+ cells. Sequenced sample: naive CD8+ T cells sorted from blood. Source of these receptors: a woman in her twenties or thirties in good health.

The CDR3 DNA sequence: TGTGCCAGCAGCGAACAGGGGTACACTGAAGCTTTCTTT. It is translated as CASSEQGYTEAFF. V usage is TRBV5-4 and J usage is TRBJ1-1; TRBD1 aligns across 7 bases. CDR3 length: 13 amino acids. The germline CDR1 and CDR2 sequences are SGHNT and YYREEE (reference sequence). V shed 4 bases and J 3 bases; nucleotides not matched to a gene: 3.

The chain is built from TRBV9 and TRBJ2-7; D perhaps matches TRBD1 (6 bases). Germline-derived CDR1 and CDR2 are SGDLS and YYNGEE. Trimming cost V 1 base and J 1 base, with 12 bases left between them. The length of the CDR3 is 15 residues. The CDR3 coding sequence is TGTGCCAGCAGCGTAAGCCAGGGGCCTTCCTACGAGCAGTACTTC. As protein: CASSVSQGPSYEQYF.

The chain carries TRBV4-2 and TRBJ1-5, with unresolved D. Trimming removed 4 bases at V and 6 bases at J, with 22 bases between. Germline-derived CDR1 and CDR2 are LGHNA and YNFKEQ. CDR3 length: 17 amino acids. For the CDR3, the DNA is TGTGCCAGCAGCCCAGACCTGACGGGGATCAGAGGTCAGCCCCAGCATTTT. Translating gives CASSPDLTGIRGQPQHF.

V gene TRBV19 combines with J gene TRBJ1-1, with D maybe TRBD1 (6 bases). V shed 2 bases and J shed 2 bases, with 12 bases lying between them. This CDR3 region has 15 residues. Germline CDR1 is LNHDA and CDR2 is SQIVND (reference sequence). This CDR3 reads CASSIWAGENTEAFF. CDR3 nucleotide sequence: TGTGCCAGTAGTATATGGGCAGGGGAAAACACTGAAGCTTTCTTT.

The chain carries TRBV15 and TRBJ2-1; TRBD2 matches 10 bases. CDR1 is LNHNV and CDR2 is YYDKDF in the germline V gene (reference sequence). Trimming removed 3 bases from V and 7 bases from J; junction bases left unmatched: 6. The CDR3 loop spans 15 amino acids. CDR3: CATSRVAGGGNEQFF. The CDR3 coding sequence is TGTGCCACCAGCAGGGTAGCGGGAGGAGGGAATGAGCAGTTCTTC.

V gene TRBV11-1 combines with J gene TRBJ2-3; 9 bases map to TRBD2. The germline V gene has CDR1 SGHAT and CDR2 FQDESV (reference sequence). The CDR3 spans 17 residues. V gave up 4 bases and J gave up 2 bases; unmatched junction bases: 10. DNA of the CDR3: TGTGCCAGCAGCTCCGGGACTAGCCCACCTTACACAGATACGCAGTATTTT. Amino acid sequence: CASSSGTSPPYTDTQYF.

The V gene is TRBV28, the J gene TRBJ2-3; TRBD2 matches 11 bases. Germline V gene data show CDR1 as MDHEN and CDR2 as SYDVKM. The CDR3 is made up of 16 amino acids. V shed 5 bases, J shed 0 bases, and the junction held 4 bases outside the gene matches. CDR3 in DNA: TGTGCCAGCAGTACCAGGACTAGCGGGAGCACAGATACGCAGTATTTT. This encodes CASSTRTSGSTDTQYF.

The gene calls are TRBV5-6 and TRBJ2-7; D is ambiguous. The CDR3 contains 14 residues. With 1 base removed from V and 2 bases from J, the gap between germline ends came to 10 bases. CDR1 and CDR2 from the germline V gene are SGHDT and YYEEEE. The CDR3 nucleotides are TGTGCCAGCAGCTTGAAAGGTATCGCCTACGAGCAGTACTTC. Translated, it gives CASSLKGIAYEQYF.

This chain joins TRBV27 and TRBJ1-1; 7 nucleotides agree with TRBD1. This CDR3 has 13 residues. Per germline, CDR1 MNHEY and CDR2 SMNVEV (reference sequence). The ends lost 11 bases at V and 5 bases at J; junction bases unmatched: 11. CDR3 sequence: CAGTTQGRTEAFF. For the CDR3, the DNA is TGTGCCGGCACCACACAGGGGCGGACTGAAGCTTTCTTT.

The chain employs TRBV5-1 and TRBJ2-6, with D maybe TRBD1 (6 bases). V shed 2 bases and J shed 4 bases, with 19 bases lying between them. Germline CDR1 and CDR2: SGHRS and YFSETQ. This CDR3 comprises 18 residues. CDR3 DNA: TGCGCCAGCAGCTTCCGGGACAAACTTTTTCCGGGGGCCAACGTCCTGACTTTC. Translating gives CASSFRDKLFPGANVLTF.

The CDR3 nucleotides are TGTGCCTGGAGTGTAGGGCTAGCGGGCACAGATACGCAGTATTTT. Its translation: CAWSVGLAGTDTQYF. J is TRBJ2-3 and V is TRBV30; 7 bases are a match to TRBD2. The J segment lost 1 base and the V segment lost 0 bases, leaving 4 bases of the junction unmatched. This CDR3 has 15 residues. CDR1 is GTSNPN, CDR2 SVGIG, per germline (reference sequence).

The chain is built from TRBV7-9 and TRBJ1-1, with D unresolved. Per germline, CDR1 SEHNR and CDR2 FQNEAQ (reference sequence). Trimming took off 2 bases at V and 3 bases at J, with 13 bases between the two ends. The CDR3 contains 15 residues. The CDR3 bases are TGTGCCAGCAGCTTATTCGAGGGTTCTGACACTGAAGCTTTCTTT. Protein sequence: CASSLFEGSDTEAFF.

The chain joins TRBV2 to TRBJ2-7; 9 bases line up with TRBD2. Germline assignment: CDR1 SNHLY and CDR2 FYNNEI. This CDR3 contains 16 residues. Trimming at V came to 5 bases and at J to 2 bases, leaving 10 bases not matched to a gene. The CDR3 loop is CASSKASGDETYEQYF. Here the CDR3 DNA reads TGTGCCAGCAGTAAGGCTAGCGGGGACGAAACCTACGAGCAGTACTTC. Based on the CDR3 plus reference TRBV2 and TRBJ2-7, the full variable domain is EPEVTQTPSHQVTQMGQEVILRCVPISNHLYFYWYRQILGQKVEFLVSFYNNEISEKSEIFDDQFSVERPDGSNFTLKIRSTKLEDSAMYFCASSKASGDETYEQYFGPGTRLTVT.

CDR3 sequence reads: CASSWGTSGPYNEQFF. CDR3 nucleotides: TGTGCCAGCAGCTGGGGGACTAGCGGACCCTACAATGAGCAGTTCTTC. The chain has TRBV13 and TRBJ2-1, with 11 positions matching TRBD2. The V and J ends lost 4 bases and 2 bases, in that order; junction bases with no gene match: 4. From germline, CDR1 is PRHDT and CDR2 FYEKMQ (reference sequence). This CDR3 region has 16 residues.

V and J are TRBV7-8 and TRBJ2-1, with a possible D match to TRBD2 (5 bases). In germline, CDR1 is SGHVS, CDR2 FQNEAQ. V lost 4 bases, J lost 9 bases, and 22 bases lay in between. CDR3 length: 16 residues. Here the CDR3 reads CASSYLAVVGSGEQFF. The CDR3 coding sequence is TGTGCCAGCAGCTACCTGGCGGTCGTGGGGAGTGGTGAGCAGTTCTTC.

This rearrangement joins TRBV28 to TRBJ2-3; 8 bases are shared with TRBD2. V lost 10 bases to trimming and J lost 2 bases; unmatched junction nucleotides: 11. From germline, CDR1 is MDHEN and CDR2 SYDVKM. This CDR3 spans 15 amino acids. In DNA, the CDR3 is TGTGCCATCGGGGGGGAACTAGCTAACACAGATACGCAGTATTTT. This translates into CAIGGELANTDTQYF.

The chain recombines TRBV5-6 with TRBJ2-1; D gene ambiguous. The length of the CDR3 is 15 residues. The germline V gene has CDR1 SGHDT and CDR2 YYEEEE. V dropped 2 bases and J dropped 7 bases, with 16 bases sitting between them. CDR3 loop: CASSFAPVAGNEQFF. The CDR3 region has the DNA TGTGCCAGCAGCTTCGCCCCTGTAGCTGGAAATGAGCAGTTCTTC.

The rearrangement joins TRBV4-2 to TRBJ1-4; TRBD1 aligns across 7 bases. This CDR3 has 17 amino acids. V shed 4 bases and J 0 bases; nucleotides not matched to a gene: 8. Per germline, CDR1 LGHNA and CDR2 YNFKEQ. The CDR3 bases are TGTGCCAGCAGCCCGGGACAGATTCTTGCAACTAATGAAAAACTGTTTTTT. Its translation is CASSPGQILATNEKLFF.

The rearrangement links TRBV28 to TRBJ2-7; 8 bases are shared with TRBD2. Germline V gene sequence: CDR1 MDHEN, CDR2 SYDVKM. V dropped 3 bases and J dropped 3; count of bases not matched to a gene: 4. This CDR3 is 14 amino acids long. For the CDR3, the DNA is TGTGCCAGCAGTTTCCGGGAGGGGTACTACGAGCAGTACTTC. Translation gives CASSFREGYYEQYF.

This chain links TRBV5-6 with TRBJ1-1; D possibly corresponds to TRBD1 (5 bases). V lost 3 bases and J lost 11, with 14 bases in between. Germline CDR1 and CDR2: SGHDT and YYEEEE. This CDR3 contains 12 residues. The CDR3 bases are TGTGCCAGCAGCTCCGGGGCAGATGACGCTTTCTTT. It specifies CASSSGADDAFF.

The chain recombines TRBV30 with TRBJ1-4, with D unresolved. V lost 3 bases and J 10 bases, leaving 12 bases between the germline ends. CDR3 size: 12 residues. Germline CDR1 and CDR2: GTSNPN and SVGIG (reference sequence). For the CDR3, the DNA is TGTGCCTGGAGCCCAGGTTCCGTAAAACTGTTTTTT. This gives the protein CAWSPGSVKLFF.

CDR3 sequence reads: CASSDGLAGGGETDTQYF. For the CDR3, the DNA is TGTGCCAGCAGCGACGGCCTAGCGGGAGGAGGTGAGACAGATACGCAGTATTTT. The chain is built from TRBV13 and TRBJ2-3, with 11 positions matching TRBD2. Germline V gene data show CDR1 as PRHDT and CDR2 as FYEKMQ (reference sequence). This CDR3 has 18 amino acids. J gave up 3 bases and V 5 bases, and 13 bases lay outside the gene matches.

The chain links TRBV28 to TRBJ2-2; 8 nucleotides agree with TRBD2. With 8 bases clipped from V and 1 base from J, the junction kept 9 bases outside the gene matches. Germline loops: CDR1 MDHEN, CDR2 SYDVKM. The CDR3 consists of 16 residues. The CDR3 bases are TGTGCCAGCTCCCTAGTAGCGGGACTGAACACCGGGGAGCTGTTTTTT. This gives the protein CASSLVAGLNTGELFF.

The chain links TRBV28 to TRBJ2-7; weak D call: TRBD2 (6 bases). This CDR3 has 15 residues. Between the trimmed V and J ends, which lost 5 bases and 6 bases, there was a span of 20 bases. Germline CDR1 reads MDHEN; CDR2 reads SYDVKM. CDR3 amino acids: CASSLQWGEDGEQYF. The CDR3, as DNA: TGTGCCAGCAGTCTGCAGTGGGGGGAGGACGGCGAGCAGTACTTC.

The CDR3 nucleotides are TGTGCCAGCAGCTCCGGCAGGGAGGTTCGGAATGAGCAGTTCTTC. Residues: CASSSGREVRNEQFF. V usage is TRBV7-9 and J usage is TRBJ2-1; D might be TRBD2 (6 bases). V was clipped by 4 bases and J by 7 bases, with 17 bases between them. The CDR3 is made up of 15 amino acids. Germline CDR1 reads SEHNR; CDR2 reads FQNEAQ (reference sequence).

The chain employs TRBV6-5 and TRBJ2-7; no firm D call. The germline V gene has CDR1 MNHEY and CDR2 SVGAGI. The CDR3 runs 10 residues. V was trimmed by 8 bases and J by 6 bases, leaving 8 bases between them. In DNA, the CDR3 is TGTGCCAGCTGGCAGGCCGAGCAGTACTTC. It translates to CASWQAEQYF.